These 31 T cell receptor beta chains were sequenced from one sample in a study of shared clonotypes between healthy human individuals. Sequencing was performed with immunoSEQ multiplex PCR; in TCRdb, only in-frame clones are kept and a portion is missing. The profile covers fewer than 550,000 clones, with about 79% appearing a single time and 9.5% to 15% taken by the ten largest. The specimen sequenced was PBMCs. All receptors come from a woman aged 40 to 50 in good health. Some clones in this sample may be carry-over from other donors' samples.

The V call is TRBV10-2, the J call TRBJ1-1; TRBD1 matches 10 bases. The J segment lost 6 bases and the V segment lost 7 bases, leaving 5 bases of the junction unmatched. Germline values: CDR1 WSHSY, CDR2 SAAADI. This CDR3 has 13 residues. The CDR3 DNA reads as TGCGCCAGCAACCGGGACAGGGGTTCTGAAGCTTTCTTT. Amino acid sequence: CASNRDRGSEAFF.

The rearrangement links TRBV7-9 to TRBJ2-7; D gene unclear. Germline CDR1 reads SEHNR; CDR2 reads FQNEAQ (reference sequence). V lost 5 bases and J lost 1, with 12 bases in between. There are 14 residues in the CDR3. This CDR3 is CASSPPGPSYEQYF. The CDR3 DNA reads TGTGCCAGCAGCCCCCCCGGGCCGTCCTACGAGCAGTACTTC.

V and J are TRBV9 and TRBJ2-2, with D unresolved. V was shortened by 0 bases and J by 3 bases, with 6 bases between the two germline ends. The CDR3 extends over 14 amino acids. CDR1 SGDLS and CDR2 YYNGEE come from the germline V gene. CDR3 residues: CASSVGGHTGELFF. The CDR3 region has the DNA TGTGCCAGCAGCGTAGGTGGGCACACCGGGGAGCTGTTTTTT.

This clone was seen only a few times. The V and J genes are TRBV5-1 and TRBJ2-5, with D possibly being TRBD1 (6 bases). The CDR3 loop spans 15 amino acids. Trimming took 0 bases from V and 5 from J, leaving 14 bases between them. Germline CDR1 and CDR2: SGHRS and YFSETQ. The CDR3 DNA reads TGCGCCAGCAGCTTGGACAACAGGGCTTTTGAGACCCAGTACTTC. It encodes CASSLDNRAFETQYF.

This clone showed up just a few times. Other nucleotide sequences in the sample specify the same CDR3. The chain is built from TRBV30 and TRBJ2-3, with D perhaps matching TRBD1 (5 bases). V lost 4 bases and J lost 3, with 17 bases in between. Germline CDR1 is GTSNPN and CDR2 is SVGIG (reference sequence). The CDR3 runs to 15 residues. The CDR3 region is CAWTKGARVTDTQYF. The CDR3 DNA reads as TGTGCCTGGACAAAAGGGGCAAGGGTGACAGATACGCAGTATTTT.

CDR3 in DNA: TGTGCCAGCAGTCTGTGGACTTATGGCTACACCTTC. Translation gives CASSLWTYGYTF. The J gene is TRBJ1-2, the V gene TRBV2; D gene unclear. V shed 5 bases and J shed 5 bases, with 9 bases lying between them. The CDR3 is 12 amino acids. The germline V gene has CDR1 SNHLY and CDR2 FYNNEI.

The V gene is TRBV28, the J gene TRBJ1-2; 7 bases line up with TRBD1. The CDR3 is 14 residues long. Unmatched junction bases numbered 8, after V lost 6 bases and J lost 4 bases. Germline V gives CDR1 MDHEN, CDR2 SYDVKM. The chain's CDR3 is CASSPQTGSYGYTF. CDR3 DNA: TGTGCCAGCAGCCCCCAGACAGGGTCCTATGGCTACACCTTC.

The CDR3 loop is CASSTSPDGTQYF. Here the CDR3 DNA reads TGTGCCAGCAGTACTTCCCCCGATGGGACCCAGTACTTC. The chain links TRBV7-9 to TRBJ2-5; D is ambiguous. V was shortened by 6 bases and J by 7 bases, with 15 bases between the two germline ends. Germline V gives CDR1 SEHNR, CDR2 FQNEAQ (reference sequence). The CDR3 spans 13 residues.

The chain carries TRBV18 and TRBJ2-7, with 7 bases fitting TRBD1. The CDR3 extends over 14 amino acids. Germline assignment: CDR1 KGHSH and CDR2 LQKENI. J was trimmed by 6 bases and V by 3 bases; bases with no gene match: 8. CDR3 sequence: CASSPEAGTVEQYF. The CDR3, as DNA: TGTGCCAGCTCACCCGAAGCCGGGACAGTCGAGCAGTACTTC. Complete variable domain (other parts from reference TRBV18 and TRBJ2-7): NAGVMQNPRHLVRRRGQEARLRCSPMKGHSHVYWYRQLPEEGLKFMVYLQKENIIDESGMPKERFSAEFPKEGPSILRIQQVVRGDSAAYFCASSPEAGTVEQYFGPGTRLTVT.

This clone appeared a single time. This chain connects TRBV11-2 to TRBJ1-1; 8 positions match TRBD1. CDR1 and CDR2 (germline): SGHAT, FQNNGV. V trimming: 3 bases; J trimming: 7 bases; junction bases outside the gene matches: 13. CDR3 size: 16 residues. CDR3 DNA sequence: TGTGCCAGCAGCTTCCCCGGACAGGGCCACCAATATGAAGCTTTCTTT. This encodes CASSFPGQGHQYEAFF.

The chain employs TRBV6-6 and TRBJ2-7, with 11 bases that match TRBD1. In germline, CDR1 is MNHNY, CDR2 SVGAGI (reference sequence). The CDR3 has 15 amino acids. The V and J ends lost 7 bases and 3 bases, in that order; junction bases with no gene match: 8. The CDR3 is CASTRGQGANYEQYF. In DNA, the CDR3 is TGTGCCAGCACCAGAGGACAGGGGGCGAACTACGAGCAGTACTTC.

This clone has more than one count but fewer than ten. The chain has TRBV7-9 and TRBJ2-6, with 11 bases lining up with TRBD1. With V trimmed by 5 bases and J by 2 bases, 2 bases remained unmatched. Germline V gene sequence: CDR1 SEHNR, CDR2 FQNEAQ (reference sequence). This CDR3 is 16 amino acids long. The CDR3 bases are TGTGCCAGCAGCCGGACAGGGGGCGCTGGGGCCAACGTCCTGACTTTC. Translated: CASSRTGGAGANVLTF.

The chain combines TRBV10-3 with TRBJ1-4; possible D gene TRBD1, 5 bases. This CDR3 is built from 15 residues. Trimming cost V 6 bases and J 3 bases, with 14 bases left between them. Germline CDR1 ENHRY, CDR2 SYGVKD. This CDR3 is CAISLFQGANEKLFF. The CDR3 bases are TGTGCCATCAGCCTTTTTCAGGGAGCTAATGAAAAACTGTTTTTT.

The CDR3, as DNA: TGTGCCAGCAGCTCAGACTCGACAGGGACGAATGACTATGGCTACACCTTC. Protein product: CASSSDSTGTNDYGYTF. The gene calls are TRBV7-2 and TRBJ1-2; 7 bases are shared with TRBD1. Germline assignment: CDR1 SGHTA and CDR2 FQGNSA. V was clipped by 4 bases and J by 3 bases; unmatched bases: 14. The CDR3 totals 17 residues.

This clone was counted only a few times. The chain combines TRBV5-1 with TRBJ1-6; D call uncertain. The CDR3 is 15 residues long. V was cut by 0 bases and J by 10 bases, with 14 bases left in between. Germline lookup yields CDR1 SGHRS and CDR2 YFSETQ. CDR3 amino acids: CASSLDSPIVSPLHF. The DNA of the CDR3 is TGCGCCAGCAGCTTGGACTCACCTATTGTGTCACCCCTCCACTTT.

This clone showed up many times. The rearrangement joins TRBV7-2 to TRBJ2-7; the D is unclear. V was trimmed by 1 base and J by 0 bases, leaving 10 bases between them. Germline lookup yields CDR1 SGHTA and CDR2 FQGNSA. The CDR3 consists of 15 residues. In DNA form, the CDR3 reads TGTGCCAGCAGCTTAGTTCGGTTTAGCTCCTACGAGCAGTACTTC. The encoded protein is CASSLVRFSSYEQYF. The full variable domain, in which reference TRBV7-2 and TRBJ2-7 provide the parts outside the CDR3, is GAGVSQSPSNKVTEKGKDVELRCDPISGHTALYWYRQSLGQGLEFLIYFQGNSAPDKSGLPSDRFSAERTGGSVSTLTIQRTQQEDSAVYLCASSLVRFSSYEQYFGPGTRLTVT.

V is TRBV19 and J is TRBJ2-2; 8 bases match TRBD1. The ends lost 5 bases at V and 6 bases at J; junction bases unmatched: 2. The CDR3 contains 13 residues. Germline CDR1 reads LNHDA; CDR2 reads SQIVND (reference sequence). The CDR3 sequence: CASSDRGAGELFF. The DNA for the CDR3 is TGTGCCAGTAGTGACAGGGGAGCCGGGGAGCTGTTTTTT. Using reference TRBV19 and TRBJ2-2 for the parts outside the CDR3, the full variable domain is DGGITQSPKYLFRKEGQNVTLSCEQNLNHDAMYWYRQDPGQGLRLIYYSQIVNDFQKGDIAEGYSVSREKKESFPLTVTSAQKNPTAFYLCASSDRGAGELFFGEGSRLTVL.

This chain links TRBV9 with TRBJ2-3, with D perhaps matching TRBD2 (6 bases). V lost 3 bases and J 1 base, leaving 15 bases between the germline ends. The CDR3 is made up of 16 amino acids. Germline assignment: CDR1 SGDLS and CDR2 YYNGEE. CDR3 loop: CASSGRRGSGTDTQYF. The CDR3 nucleotides are TGTGCCAGCAGCGGGCGGCGGGGAAGTGGCACAGATACGCAGTATTTT.

This clone was detected once. The J gene is TRBJ2-3, the V gene TRBV27, with 9 positions matching TRBD1. CDR3 length equals 16 residues. J lost 2 bases, V lost 1 base, and 4 bases had no gene match. Germline assignment: CDR1 MNHEY and CDR2 SMNVEV (reference sequence). The CDR3 nucleotides read TGTGCCAGCAGTTTATGGGGGACAGGGAACACAGATACGCAGTATTTT. It encodes CASSLWGTGNTDTQYF.

This clone was counted a single time. The genes are TRBV6-1 and TRBJ1-4; D is perhaps TRBD1 (6 bases). The CDR3 loop spans 14 amino acids. The V and J ends lost 4 bases and 7 bases respectively, with 13 bases between them. Germline V gene sequence: CDR1 MNHNS, CDR2 SASEGT. This chain's CDR3 is CASSAGAWGEKLFF. CDR3 coding DNA: TGTGCCAGCAGTGCGGGGGCTTGGGGTGAAAAACTGTTTTTT.

The chain joins TRBV7-3 to TRBJ2-7; maybe TRBD2 (5 bases). The CDR3 runs 13 residues. V lost 5 bases and J lost 7, with 15 bases in between. The germline V gene has CDR1 SGHTA and CDR2 FQGTGA. The CDR3 nucleotides are TGTGCCAGCAGCCCTGGGAGATCTAGAGAGCAGTACTTC. Translation: CASSPGRSREQYF.

This sequence joins TRBV28 and TRBJ2-6; D is unclear. The CDR3 contains 17 residues. V lost 2 bases to trimming and J lost 0 bases, with 11 bases between them. The germline V gene encodes CDR1 MDHEN and CDR2 SYDVKM. CDR3 region: CASSLAAVISGANVLTF. CDR3 sequence (DNA): TGTGCCAGCAGTTTAGCAGCCGTCATCTCTGGGGCCAACGTCCTGACTTTC.

The chain links TRBV15 to TRBJ1-5, with D perhaps TRBD1 (6 bases). The CDR3 sequence is 16 residues long. The germline V and J ends were trimmed by 3 bases and 4 bases, with 16 bases remaining between them. The germline V gene has CDR1 LNHNV and CDR2 YYDKDF (reference sequence). Here the CDR3 DNA reads TGTGCCACCAGCAGCGAGACAGGATTAAGGAATCAGCCCCAGCATTTT. The encoded protein is CATSSETGLRNQPQHF.

The chain couples TRBV6-5 to TRBJ2-7; the D call may be TRBD1 or TRBD2 (5 bases each). This CDR3 has 14 residues. V was trimmed by 4 bases and J by 0 bases, leaving 10 bases between them. CDR1 and CDR2 from the germline V gene are MNHEY and SVGAGI. Here the CDR3 DNA reads TGTGCCAGCAGTTCGGGGCAGGGCTCCTACGAGCAGTACTTC. Translated: CASSSGQGSYEQYF.

A word on this clone: The junction departs from the called germline gene at one end, perhaps through a read error. Here the CDR3 reads CASSPTVVSSQPQHF. The CDR3, as DNA: TGTGCCAGCTCACCCACAGTCGTGAGCAGTCAGCCCCAGCATTTT. The chain employs TRBV18 and TRBJ1-5, with unresolved D. Germline CDR1 is KGHSH and CDR2 is LQKENI. The CDR3 runs 15 residues.

This clone was recorded only once. This rearrangement joins TRBV25-1 to TRBJ2-1; no clear D gene. The V gene's germline CDR1 is MGHDK and CDR2 SYGVNS. The CDR3 loop spans 13 amino acids. With 2 bases removed from V and 4 bases from J, the gap between germline ends came to 6 bases. In DNA, the CDR3 is TGTGCCAGCAGTGAACCCGGGTACAATGAGCAGTTCTTC. It translates to CASSEPGYNEQFF.

The CDR3 here is CASSPGVPGANVLTF. As DNA, the CDR3 is TGTGCCAGCAGCCCAGGGGTGCCCGGGGCCAACGTCCTGACTTTC. The J gene is TRBJ2-6, the V gene TRBV7-2; TRBD1 might be the D (6 bases). V lost 5 bases to trimming and J lost 4 bases, with 12 bases between them. Germline CDR1 is SGHTA and CDR2 is FQGNSA. The CDR3 runs 15 residues.

This clone was counted only a few times. The chain uses TRBV5-1 and TRBJ2-5; no firm D call. The CDR3 is 14 amino acids. CDR1 is SGHRS, CDR2 YFSETQ, per germline. V gave up 4 bases and J gave up 5 bases, with 15 bases separating them. Here the CDR3 reads CASSAGVAGETQYF. The CDR3 DNA follows: TGCGCCAGCAGCGCCGGAGTGGCCGGGGAGACCCAGTACTTC.

V usage is TRBV6-1 and J usage is TRBJ2-5; 8 bases align to TRBD1. V trimming: 2 bases; J trimming: 2 bases; junction bases outside the gene matches: 10. CDR3 length equals 17 residues. Germline V gives CDR1 MNHNS, CDR2 SASEGT. CDR3 residues: CASSEYRDRRLQETQYF. The CDR3 DNA reads as TGTGCCAGCAGTGAATACCGGGACAGGAGATTACAAGAGACCCAGTACTTC.

This chain's CDR3 is CASRPPGGDHGYTF. The CDR3 region has the DNA TGCGCCAGCCGACCCCCCGGGGGCGATCATGGCTACACCTTC. The rearrangement joins TRBV10-1 to TRBJ1-2, with a possible D match to TRBD1 (6 bases). V lost 8 bases to trimming and J lost 6 bases, with 19 bases between them. Germline loops: CDR1 WNHNN, CDR2 SYGVQD (reference sequence). CDR3 length equals 14 residues.

The CDR3 is CASSLARGQGNTIYF. Here the CDR3 DNA reads TGTGCCAGCAGCTTAGCCAGGGGGCAAGGAAACACCATATATTTT. The rearrangement joins TRBV11-2 to TRBJ1-3; TRBD1 agrees at 8 bases. The CDR3 is made up of 15 amino acids. Germline-derived CDR1 and CDR2 are SGHAT and FQNNGV. V lost 1 base and J lost 4; bases outside the gene matches: 3.